This note documents a single T cell receptor beta chain sequence. Antigen unknown. This entry is derived from a study of naive and memory T cell subsets. Amplification of ligated cDNA took four PCR rounds with SP2 and nested alpha and beta constant primers. Reverse transcription of blood and skin TCR RNA was primed at alpha and beta constant regions. TCRdb independently ran MiXCR on the 5' RACE reads; one entry per CDR3 protein. The sample lists some 60,000 distinct CDR3 sequences; 7% to 8% were seen once. General study points: TCR transcript changes with activation or differentiation may affect this RNA method.

A UMI-containing oligonucleotide was joined by 3' ligation to the TCR cDNA template. Adult healthy volunteers gave 2.5 ml peripheral blood for whole-blood RNA. Cells were not sorted; total RNA input targeted roughly 1 to 1000 ng. This CDR3 is built from 15 residues. CDR1 is MGHRA, CDR2 YSYEKL, per germline. V shed 2 bases and J shed 3 bases, with 11 bases lying between them. The sequence was obtained from a female donor in good health. The V gene is TRBV4-1, the J gene TRBJ2-1; the D gene is possibly TRBD2 (5 bases). The CDR3 sequence: CASSQLTEVYNEQFF. Here the CDR3 DNA reads TGCGCCAGCAGCCAACTCACGGAGGTCTACAATGAGCAGTTCTTC.